A selection of T cell receptor beta chains follows, all from one sample in a study of Graves' ophthalmopathy and Graves' hyperthyroidism. TCRdb redid the calling of the multiplex PCR reads with MiXCR, one entry per CDR3 protein. The sample has 200,000 to 250,000 distinct CDR3 sequences; 25% to 35% are singletons. The sample was peripheral blood. The receptor set was obtained from a man aged 50 or older with Graves' ophthalmopathy. The CDR3 runs from the conserved cysteine through the conserved F or W.

v_call cdr3_aa
TRBV6-1 CASSPWTDSVQPQHF
TRBV6-1 CASTMTSGEQYF
TRBV5-1 CASSLLWTSGTATYQETQYF
TRBV20-1 CSAPQEGLEGEQHF
TRBV29-1 CSVDSEPGANVLTF
TRBV14 CASSQEFTGGWETQYF
TRBV2 CASIRDRWATYEQYF
TRBV12-3/TRBV12-4 CASSLWDSDYEQYF
TRBV12-5 CASGLGGSLPYEQYF
TRBV12-5 CASGWQTGEAFF
TRBV10-3 CATSLDAIAKNIQYF
TRBV7-2 CASRTGDLNSPLHF
TRBV6-1 CASSEGQGTRGQPQHF
TRBV28 CASSPPQVVAFF
TRBV28 CASSPTVGTAIRYEQYF
TRBV6-2/TRBV6-3 CASSRTKTQYF
TRBV5-1 CASHGTGLYGYTF
TRBV14 CASSQQGNEQYF
TRBV20-1 CSAGPGQGETQYF
TRBV5-1 CASSQGEANTGELFF
TRBV15 CATSRGRGDGTEAFF
TRBV11-2 CASSLVGGGNQPQHF
TRBV2 CASRWVEAETQYF
TRBV24-1 CATSDPGHHEQYF
TRBV28 CASSLTSGSRTYEQYF
TRBV18 CASSPMAGAEQYF
TRBV12-5 CASGEQGARSGYTF
TRBV6-5 CASAGAAYEQYF
TRBV9 CASSVGGSPLHF
TRBV2 CASRGLGILFDELAKNIQYF
TRBV28 CASGTGDTEAFF
TRBV28 CASSYKYGYTF
TRBV11-2 CASSFALADQETQYF
TRBV3-1 CASSQLFQETQYF